Presented here are 9 T cell receptor beta chains from one specimen sequenced in a study of T cell responses to AZD1222 COVID-19 vaccine (dated by TCRdb to 2020 to 2022). The time point label, read with the paper, signifies: baseline before first vaccination. Libraries were built with the immunoSEQ multiplex PCR assay. TCRdb mirrors the immuneACCESS table, restricted to in-frame sequences. Some clones are absent from its copies; in checked studies, under half trace to an unresolved V gene, and the reason for the others is unknown. The sample table shows about 150,000 clones, and 94% are seen once. Over 0.95% of the sample lies in the top ten. Sequencing used peripheral blood, obtained on day 0 of AZD1222 vaccination. Receptors were obtained from an adult in good health.

The J gene is TRBJ1-4, the V gene TRBV3-1 (or the pseudogene TRBV3-2); 7 bases agree with TRBD1. J gave up 8 bases and V 3 bases, and 9 bases lay outside the gene matches. This CDR3 is built from 15 residues. Germline V lookup: CDR1 LGHDT, CDR2 YNNKEL (reference sequence). The CDR3 DNA is TGTGCCAGCAGCCATCCCGGGACAGAGGGGGAAAAACTGTTTTTT. This encodes CASSHPGTEGEKLFF.

This clone was recorded once. This chain links TRBV6-6 with TRBJ1-1; TRBD1 matches at 12 bases. Losses at the gene ends were 8 bases for V and 12 bases for J; bases not matched to a gene: 10. In germline, CDR1 is MNHNY, CDR2 SVGAGI (reference sequence). The CDR3 consists of 13 residues. The CDR3 sequence is CASGDGDRGHTFF. The CDR3 DNA reads TGTGCCAGCGGAGACGGGGACAGGGGGCATACTTTCTTT.

The chain has TRBV28 and TRBJ1-6, with D perhaps matching TRBD1 (6 bases). Germline CDR1 reads MDHEN; CDR2 reads SYDVKM. The CDR3 totals 13 residues. Deletions cut 8 bases from V and 5 bases from J, with 10 bases between. CDR3 residues: CASLRGDNSPLHF. The CDR3 DNA sequence: TGTGCCAGCCTGAGGGGGGATAATTCACCCCTCCACTTT.

This rearrangement joins TRBV19 to TRBJ2-1; D is unresolved. The CDR3 is 15 amino acids. Trimming stripped 3 bases from V and 4 bases from J, with 13 bases between. CDR1 LNHDA and CDR2 SQIVND come from the germline V gene (reference sequence). The CDR3 loop is CASSISQAWYNEQFF. For the CDR3, the DNA is TGTGCCAGTAGTATTAGCCAGGCTTGGTACAATGAGCAGTTCTTC.

The rearrangement uses TRBV6-6 and TRBJ2-1, with D unclear. With 8 bases removed from V and 8 bases from J, the gap between germline ends came to 13 bases. This CDR3 has 12 residues. Germline CDR1 reads MNHNY; CDR2 reads SVGAGI (reference sequence). The CDR3 spells CASGETRYEQFF. The CDR3 bases are TGTGCCAGCGGAGAAACAAGGTATGAGCAGTTCTTC.

The chain employs TRBV5-1 and TRBJ2-3; TRBD2 aligns across 11 bases. The ends lost 4 bases at V and 2 bases at J; junction bases unmatched: 6. CDR1 SGHRS and CDR2 YFSETQ come from the germline V gene. CDR3 size: 16 residues. The CDR3 region has the DNA TGCGCCAGCAGCACTCTAGCGGGGGGCCTCACAGATACGCAGTATTTT. This codes for CASSTLAGGLTDTQYF. Supplemented by reference TRBV5-1 and TRBJ2-3, the full variable domain reads KAGVTQTPRYLIKTRGQQVTLSCSPISGHRSVSWYQQTPGQGLQFLFEYFSETQRNKGNFPGRFSGRQFSNSRSEMNVSTLELGDSALYLCASSTLAGGLTDTQYFGPGTRLTVL.

The chain is built from TRBV7-9 and TRBJ1-2; weak D call: TRBD1 (6 bases). Trimming pared 4 bases from V and 4 bases from J, leaving 22 bases between. Germline V gene data show CDR1 as SEHNR and CDR2 as FQNEAQ (reference sequence). The CDR3 sequence is 17 residues long. CDR3 sequence reads: CASSSGVAQGFFYGYTF. CDR3 coding DNA: TGTGCCAGCAGCTCCGGAGTGGCCCAGGGGTTCTTCTATGGCTACACCTTC.

The chain uses TRBV21-1 and TRBJ2-5; the table's D call, TRBD1, has no DNA check behind it. TRBV21-1 counts as a pseudogene. The length of the CDR3 is 21 residues. For the CDR3, the DNA is TGTGCCAGCAGCAAAGAAGGGGGCCAAATCGGCGGGACAGGGGTAAGAGAGACCCAGTACTTC. This sequence encodes CASSKEGGQIGGTGVRETQYF.

This chain links TRBV7-2 with TRBJ2-2; D might be TRBD1 (5 bases). The CDR3 is made up of 15 amino acids. Germline loops: CDR1 SGHTA, CDR2 FQGNSA. Between the trimmed V and J ends, which lost 6 bases and 3 bases, there was a span of 14 bases. CDR3 sequence reads: CASSPSDSYTGELFF. CDR3 bases: TGTGCCAGCAGTCCTTCTGACAGCTACACCGGGGAGCTGTTTTTT.